This record concerns one T cell receptor beta chain sequence. The source of the sample is a study of shared clonotypes between healthy human individuals. Study at large: Per donor, CD8 memory used one plate, CD8 naive used two, CD4 memory used three and CD4 naive used three.

Clones were read by immunoSEQ multiplex PCR, and TCRdb kept only the in-frame ones, dropping some. This repertoire shows approximately 1.5 million clones, 95% to 99% found once; its top ten account for around 0.45%. This CDR3 is 13 amino acids long. CDR1 SGHAT and CDR2 FQNNGV come from the germline V gene. The V segment lost 2 bases and the J segment 7 bases; nucleotides outside the gene matches: 1. The sequence was collected from a man aged 30-40 years in good health. The sample was naive CD4+ T cells sorted from blood. Subset here: CD45RA+ positively selected. The chain couples TRBV11-2 to TRBJ2-1, with 8 positions matching TRBD2. The CDR3 bases are TGTGCCAGCAGCTTAAAGCGGGGGAATGAGCAGTTCTTC. It specifies CASSLKRGNEQFF.